This T cell receptor (beta chain) stems from a study of T cell repertoires in cytomegalovirus infection. This clonotype was seen ten or more times. TCRdb independently ran MiXCR on the reads; one entry per CDR3 protein. The sample includes around 210,000 distinct CDR3 sequences, around 6.6% of them seen just once. The CDR3 is 16 residues long. Per the germline V gene, CDR1 is MGHRA and CDR2 is YSYEKL. Trimming took off 4 bases at V and 2 bases at J, with 17 bases between the two ends. The sequence was collected from a human donor in good health (CMV status not recorded). Some clones in this sample may be carry-over from other donors' samples. Sequencing used PBMCs. The chain recombines TRBV4-1 with TRBJ1-1; tentative D call: TRBD1 (6 bases). The CDR3, as DNA: TGCGCCAGCAGCCTACGACAGGTGGAGGCTAACACTGAAGCTTTCTTT. Translating gives CASSLRQVEANTEAFF.